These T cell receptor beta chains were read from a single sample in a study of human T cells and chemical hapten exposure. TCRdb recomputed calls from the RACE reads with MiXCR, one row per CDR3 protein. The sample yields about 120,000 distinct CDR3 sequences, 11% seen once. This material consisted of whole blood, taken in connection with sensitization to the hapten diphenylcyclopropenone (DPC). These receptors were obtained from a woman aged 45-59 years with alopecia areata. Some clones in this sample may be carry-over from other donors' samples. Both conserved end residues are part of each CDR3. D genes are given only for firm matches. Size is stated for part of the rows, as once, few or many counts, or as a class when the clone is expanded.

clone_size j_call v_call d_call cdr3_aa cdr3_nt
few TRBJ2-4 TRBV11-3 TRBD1 CASSLGQGANIQYF TGTGCCAGCAGCTTAGGACAGGGGGCGAACATTCAGTACTTC
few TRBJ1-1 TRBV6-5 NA CASRPLAGGDTEAFF TGTGCCAGCCGGCCCTTGGCGGGGGGTGACACTGAAGCTTTCTTT
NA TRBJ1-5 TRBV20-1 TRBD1 CSASGRDRGENQPQHF TGCAGTGCGAGCGGCCGGGACAGGGGTGAAAATCAGCCCCAGCATTTT
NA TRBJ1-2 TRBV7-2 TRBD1 CASSLVGTGTGVDGYTF TGTGCCAGCAGCTTAGTGGGAACCGGGACAGGGGTAGATGGCTACACCTTC
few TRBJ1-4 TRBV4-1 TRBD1 CASSRLQQGANEKLFF TGCGCCAGCAGCCGCCTACAACAGGGGGCTAATGAAAAACTGTTTTTT
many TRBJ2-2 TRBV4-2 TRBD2 CASSQATSGGPNTGELFF TGTGCCAGCAGCCAGGCTACTAGCGGGGGTCCGAACACCGGGGAGCTGTTTTTT
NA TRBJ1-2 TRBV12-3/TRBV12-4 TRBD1 CASSPDRGYGYTF TGTGCCAGCAGTCCGGACAGGGGCTATGGCTACACCTTC
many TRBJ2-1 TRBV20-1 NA CSANSVRGGGVNEQFF TGCAGTGCTAATAGCGTACGGGGAGGGGGGGTAAATGAGCAGTTCTTC
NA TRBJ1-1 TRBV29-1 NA CSVDTGPLKAFF TGCAGCGTTGACACAGGGCCCCTAAAAGCTTTCTTT
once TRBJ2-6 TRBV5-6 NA CASSSITWRQSGANVLTF TGTGCCAGCAGCTCTATTACGTGGCGTCAGTCTGGGGCCAACGTCCTGACTTTC
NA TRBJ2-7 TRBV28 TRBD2 CASSVTSGIGEQYF TGTGCCAGCAGTGTGACTAGCGGGATTGGCGAGCAGTACTTC
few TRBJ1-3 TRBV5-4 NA CASSLVQVPNTIYF TGTGCCAGCAGCTTGGTACAGGTACCGAACACCATATATTTT
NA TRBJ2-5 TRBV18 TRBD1 CASSPRQGALQETQYF TGTGCCAGCTCACCCAGACAGGGGGCGCTCCAAGAGACCCAGTACTTC
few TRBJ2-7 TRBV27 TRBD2 CASSLYAGAAYEQYF TGTGCCAGCAGTTTATACGCGGGAGCCGCCTACGAGCAGTACTTC
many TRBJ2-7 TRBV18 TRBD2 CASSRTSGSIYEQYF TGTGCCAGCTCACGTACTAGCGGGAGTATTTACGAGCAGTACTTC
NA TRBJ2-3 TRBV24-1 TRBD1 CATSAQGAPIDTQYF TGTGCCACCAGTGCTCAGGGGGCGCCAATCGATACGCAGTATTTT
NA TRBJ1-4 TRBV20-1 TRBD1 CSAIGQGEKLFF TGCAGTGCTATCGGACAGGGGGAAAAACTGTTTTTT
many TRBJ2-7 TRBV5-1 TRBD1 CASSLDRGRYEQYF TGCGCCAGCAGTTTAGACAGGGGGCGGTACGAGCAGTACTTC
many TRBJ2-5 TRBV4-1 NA CASSQVKGIETQYF TGCGCCAGCAGCCAAGTTAAGGGGATAGAGACCCAGTACTTC
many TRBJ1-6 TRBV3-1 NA CASSRTDSINSPLHF TGTGCCAGCAGCCGCACGGACAGCATCAATTCACCCCTCCACTTT
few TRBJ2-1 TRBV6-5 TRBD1 CASTMGAGGPSYNEQFF TGTGCCAGCACCATGGGGGCAGGGGGACCCTCCTACAATGAGCAGTTCTTC
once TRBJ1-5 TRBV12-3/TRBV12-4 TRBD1 CASSLSQGGTGGYQPQHF TGTGCCAGCAGTTTGAGCCAAGGGGGGACAGGGGGCTACCAGCCCCAGCATTTT
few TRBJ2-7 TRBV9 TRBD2 CASSPWGAGGPGDEQYF TGTGCCAGCAGCCCCTGGGGAGCGGGGGGGCCAGGAGACGAGCAGTACTTC
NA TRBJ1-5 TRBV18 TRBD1 CASSPETGAGQPQHF TGTGCCAGCTCACCAGAGACAGGGGCTGGTCAGCCCCAGCATTTT
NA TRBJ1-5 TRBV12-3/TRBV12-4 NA CASRDSGENQPQHF TGTGCCAGCAGGGATTCAGGGGAAAATCAGCCCCAGCATTTT
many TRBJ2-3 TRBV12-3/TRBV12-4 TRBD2 CASGLAGGPSTDTQYF TGTGCCAGCGGGCTTGCGGGGGGCCCTAGCACAGATACGCAGTATTTT
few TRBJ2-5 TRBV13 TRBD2 CASRPGLAGGKTQYF TGTGCCAGCCGTCCTGGACTAGCGGGCGGGAAGACCCAGTACTTC
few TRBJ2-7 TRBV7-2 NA CASSSRDNAYEQYF TGTGCCAGCAGCTCCCGGGACAATGCCTACGAGCAGTACTTC
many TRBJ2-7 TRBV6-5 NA CASSYSSSYEQYF TGTGCCAGCAGTTACTCCAGCTCCTACGAGCAGTACTTC
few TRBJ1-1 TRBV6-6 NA CASSYPGQRTEAFF TGTGCCAGCAGTTACCCCGGACAGCGCACTGAAGCTTTCTTT
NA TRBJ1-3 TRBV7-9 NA CASSFQLQSSGNTIYF TGTGCCAGCAGCTTCCAACTACAGAGCTCTGGAAACACCATATATTTT
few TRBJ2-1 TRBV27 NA CASSFLDSLNEQFF TGTGCCAGCAGTTTTTTAGACAGCCTAAATGAGCAGTTCTTC
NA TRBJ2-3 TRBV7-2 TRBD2 CASSFAGVKNTQYF TGTGCCAGCAGCTTCGCGGGAGTGAAAAATACGCAGTATTTT
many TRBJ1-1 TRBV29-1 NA CSVDAGSEAFF TGCAGCGTTGACGCAGGGTCTGAAGCTTTCTTT
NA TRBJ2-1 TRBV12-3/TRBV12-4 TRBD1 CAGEGQGVDEQFF TGTGCCGGCGAGGGACAGGGGGTCGATGAGCAGTTCTTC
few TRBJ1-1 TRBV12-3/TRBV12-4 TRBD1 CASSLPGGGTEAFF TGTGCCAGCAGTCTCCCAGGGGGCGGGACTGAAGCTTTCTTT
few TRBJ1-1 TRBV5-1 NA CASSGQPKRNTEAFF TGCGCCAGCAGCGGACAACCCAAGAGGAACACTGAAGCTTTCTTT
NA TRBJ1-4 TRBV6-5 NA CASSYGRAGGKLFF TGTGCCAGCAGTTACGGCAGGGCGGGAGGAAAACTGTTTTTT
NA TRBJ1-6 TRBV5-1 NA CASSGGNSPLHF TGCGCCAGCAGTGGAGGGAATTCACCCCTCCACTTT
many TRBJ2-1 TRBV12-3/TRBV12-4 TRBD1 CASRSDRGSYNEQFF TGTGCCAGCAGGTCGGACAGGGGATCCTACAATGAGCAGTTCTTC
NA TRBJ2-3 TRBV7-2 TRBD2 CASSPIAGGLTDTQYF TGTGCCAGCAGCCCCATAGCGGGGGGGCTAACAGATACGCAGTATTTT
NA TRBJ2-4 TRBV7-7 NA CASSPVDSCLAKNIQYF TGTGCCAGCAGCCCGGTTGACAGTTGTTTAGCCAAAAACATTCAGTACTTC
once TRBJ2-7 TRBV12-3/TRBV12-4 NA CASRGGQCGYEQYF TGTGCCAGCAGGGGGGGACAGTGTGGGTACGAGCAGTACTTC
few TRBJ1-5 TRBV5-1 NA CASSQGYSNQPQHF TGCGCCAGCAGTCAGGGTTATAGCAATCAGCCCCAGCATTTT
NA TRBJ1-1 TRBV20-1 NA CSAIRRGYTEAFF TGCAGTGCTATTCGAAGGGGATACACTGAAGCTTTCTTT
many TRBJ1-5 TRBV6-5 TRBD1 CASSGTGRQPQHF TGTGCCAGCTCAGGGACAGGGCGTCAGCCCCAGCATTTT
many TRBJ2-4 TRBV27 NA CASSFGRGAKNIQYF TGTGCCAGCAGTTTTGGCAGGGGAGCCAAAAACATTCAGTACTTC
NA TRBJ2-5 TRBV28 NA CASSRGGGKTQYF TGTGCCAGCAGTAGGGGAGGTGGAAAGACCCAGTACTTC